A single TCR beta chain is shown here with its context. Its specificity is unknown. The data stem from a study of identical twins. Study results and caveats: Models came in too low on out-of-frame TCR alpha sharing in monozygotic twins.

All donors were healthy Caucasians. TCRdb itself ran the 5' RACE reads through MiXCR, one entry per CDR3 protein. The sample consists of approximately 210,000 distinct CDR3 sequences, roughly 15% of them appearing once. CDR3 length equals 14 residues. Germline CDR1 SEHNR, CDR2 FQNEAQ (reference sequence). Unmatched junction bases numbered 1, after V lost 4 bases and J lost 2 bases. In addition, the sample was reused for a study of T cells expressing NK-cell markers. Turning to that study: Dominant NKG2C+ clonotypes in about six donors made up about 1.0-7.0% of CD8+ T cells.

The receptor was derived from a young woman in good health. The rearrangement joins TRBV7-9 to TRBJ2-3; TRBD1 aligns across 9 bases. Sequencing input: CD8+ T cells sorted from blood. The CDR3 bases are TGTGCCAGCAGCTGGGACAGGGTCACAGATACGCAGTATTTT. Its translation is CASSWDRVTDTQYF.